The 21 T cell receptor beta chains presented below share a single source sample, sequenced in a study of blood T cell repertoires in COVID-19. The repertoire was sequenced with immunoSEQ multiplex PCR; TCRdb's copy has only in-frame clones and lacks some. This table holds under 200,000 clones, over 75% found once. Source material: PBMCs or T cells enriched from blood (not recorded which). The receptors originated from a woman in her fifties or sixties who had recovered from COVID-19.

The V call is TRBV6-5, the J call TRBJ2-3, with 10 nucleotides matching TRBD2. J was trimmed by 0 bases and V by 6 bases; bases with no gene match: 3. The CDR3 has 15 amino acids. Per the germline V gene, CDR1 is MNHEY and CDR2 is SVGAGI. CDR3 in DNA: TGTGCCAGCAGGCCGGGACTAGCGAGCACAGATACGCAGTATTTT. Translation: CASRPGLASTDTQYF.

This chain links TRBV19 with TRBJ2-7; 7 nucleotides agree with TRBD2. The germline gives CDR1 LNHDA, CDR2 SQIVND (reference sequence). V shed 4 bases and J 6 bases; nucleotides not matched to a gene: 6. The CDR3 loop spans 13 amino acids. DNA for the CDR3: TGTGCCAGTAGTACTGGGACTATCGGCGAGCAGTACTTC. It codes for CASSTGTIGEQYF. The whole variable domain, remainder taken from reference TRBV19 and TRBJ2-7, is DGGITQSPKYLFRKEGQNVTLSCEQNLNHDAMYWYRQDPGQGLRLIYYSQIVNDFQKGDIAEGYSVSREKKESFPLTVTSAQKNPTAFYLCASSTGTIGEQYFGPGTRLTVT.

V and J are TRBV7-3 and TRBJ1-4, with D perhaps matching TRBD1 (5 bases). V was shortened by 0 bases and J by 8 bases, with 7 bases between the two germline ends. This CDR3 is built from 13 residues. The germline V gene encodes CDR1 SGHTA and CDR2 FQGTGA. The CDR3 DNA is TGTGCCAGCAGCTTAACGCGGGACGAAAAACTGTTTTTT. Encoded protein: CASSLTRDEKLFF.

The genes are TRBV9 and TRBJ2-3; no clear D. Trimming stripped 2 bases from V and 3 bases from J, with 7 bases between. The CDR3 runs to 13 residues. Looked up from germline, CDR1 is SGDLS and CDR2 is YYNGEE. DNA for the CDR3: TGTGCCAGCAGCGTCGCCGGGACAGATACGCAGTATTTT. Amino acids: CASSVAGTDTQYF.

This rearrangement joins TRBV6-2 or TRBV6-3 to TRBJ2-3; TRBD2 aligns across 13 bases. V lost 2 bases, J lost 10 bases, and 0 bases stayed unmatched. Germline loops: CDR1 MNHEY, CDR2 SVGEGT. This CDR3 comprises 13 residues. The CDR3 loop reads CASSYGTSGAQYF. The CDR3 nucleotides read TGTGCCAGCAGTTACGGGACTAGCGGGGCGCAGTATTTT.

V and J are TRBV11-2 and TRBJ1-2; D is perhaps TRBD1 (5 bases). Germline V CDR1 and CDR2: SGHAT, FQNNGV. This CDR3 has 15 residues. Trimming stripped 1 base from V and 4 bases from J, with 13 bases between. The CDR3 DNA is TGTGCCAGCAGCTTAGGGGGTCAGGGAACCTATGGCTACACCTTC. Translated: CASSLGGQGTYGYTF.

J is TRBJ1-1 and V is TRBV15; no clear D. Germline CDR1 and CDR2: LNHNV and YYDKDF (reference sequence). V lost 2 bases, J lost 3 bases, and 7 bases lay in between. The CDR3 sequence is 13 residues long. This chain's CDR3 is CATSRQVHTEAFF. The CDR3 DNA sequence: TGTGCCACCAGCAGACAGGTGCACACTGAAGCTTTCTTT.

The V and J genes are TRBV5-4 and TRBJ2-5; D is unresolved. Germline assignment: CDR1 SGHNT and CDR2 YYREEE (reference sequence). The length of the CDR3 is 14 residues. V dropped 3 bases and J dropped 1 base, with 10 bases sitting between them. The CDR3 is CASSSTNIQETQYF. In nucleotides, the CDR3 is TGTGCCAGCAGCTCGACAAACATCCAAGAGACCCAGTACTTC.

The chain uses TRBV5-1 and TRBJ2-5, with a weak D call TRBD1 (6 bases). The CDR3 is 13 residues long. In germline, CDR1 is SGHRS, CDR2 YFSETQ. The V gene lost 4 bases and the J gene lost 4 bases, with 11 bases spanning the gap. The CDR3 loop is CASSRGGLETQYF. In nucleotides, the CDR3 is TGCGCCAGCAGCCGAGGGGGATTAGAGACCCAGTACTTC.

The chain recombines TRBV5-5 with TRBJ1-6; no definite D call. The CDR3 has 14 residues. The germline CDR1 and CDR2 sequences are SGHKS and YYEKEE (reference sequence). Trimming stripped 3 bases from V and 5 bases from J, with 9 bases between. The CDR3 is CASSSGPDNSPLHF. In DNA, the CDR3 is TGTGCCAGCAGCTCAGGCCCTGATAATTCACCCCTCCACTTT.

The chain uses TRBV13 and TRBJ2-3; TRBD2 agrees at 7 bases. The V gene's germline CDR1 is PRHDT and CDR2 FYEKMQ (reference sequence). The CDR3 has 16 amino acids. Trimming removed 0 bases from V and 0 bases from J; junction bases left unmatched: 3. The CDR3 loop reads CASSLGNGGSTDTQYF. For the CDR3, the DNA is TGTGCCAGCAGCTTAGGCAACGGGGGGAGCACAGATACGCAGTATTTT. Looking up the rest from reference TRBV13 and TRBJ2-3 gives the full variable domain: AAGVIQSPRHLIKEKRETATLKCYPIPRHDTVYWYQQGPGQDPQFLISFYEKMQSDKGSIPDRFSAQQFSDYHSELNMSSLELGDSALYFCASSLGNGGSTDTQYFGPGTRLTVL.

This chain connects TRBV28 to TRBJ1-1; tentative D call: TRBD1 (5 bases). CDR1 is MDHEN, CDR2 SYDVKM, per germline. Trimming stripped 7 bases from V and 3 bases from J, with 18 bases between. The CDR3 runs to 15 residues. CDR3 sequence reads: CASNGDPGRDTEAFF. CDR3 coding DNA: TGTGCCAGCAACGGGGACCCGGGGAGGGACACTGAAGCTTTCTTT.

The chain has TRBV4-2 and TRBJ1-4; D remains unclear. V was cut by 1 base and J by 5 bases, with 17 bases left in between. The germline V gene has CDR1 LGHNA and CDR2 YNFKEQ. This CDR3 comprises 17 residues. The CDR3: CASSQGGGVGKNEKLFF. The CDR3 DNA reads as TGTGCCAGCAGCCAAGGGGGAGGCGTGGGGAAGAATGAAAAACTGTTTTTT.

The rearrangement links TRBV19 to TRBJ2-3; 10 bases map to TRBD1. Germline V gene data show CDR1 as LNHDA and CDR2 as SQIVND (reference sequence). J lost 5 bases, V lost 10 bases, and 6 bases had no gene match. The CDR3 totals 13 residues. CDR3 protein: CAISGTGEDTQYF. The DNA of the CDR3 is TGTGCCATATCCGGGACAGGGGAAGATACGCAGTATTTT. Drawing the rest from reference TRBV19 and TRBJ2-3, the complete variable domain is DGGITQSPKYLFRKEGQNVTLSCEQNLNHDAMYWYRQDPGQGLRLIYYSQIVNDFQKGDIAEGYSVSREKKESFPLTVTSAQKNPTAFYLCAISGTGEDTQYFGPGTRLTVL.

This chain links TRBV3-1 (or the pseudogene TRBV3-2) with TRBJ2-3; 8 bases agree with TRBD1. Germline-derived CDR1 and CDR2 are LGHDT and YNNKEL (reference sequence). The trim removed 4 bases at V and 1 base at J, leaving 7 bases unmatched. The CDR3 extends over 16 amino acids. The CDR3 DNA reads TGTGCCAGCAGCCTGGGACAGGCCTCTCGCACAGATACGCAGTATTTT. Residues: CASSLGQASRTDTQYF.

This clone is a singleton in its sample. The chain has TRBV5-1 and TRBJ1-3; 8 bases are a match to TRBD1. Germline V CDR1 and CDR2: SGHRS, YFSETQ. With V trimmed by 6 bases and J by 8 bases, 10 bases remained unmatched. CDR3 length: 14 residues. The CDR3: CASNPGGATDTIYF. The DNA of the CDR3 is TGCGCCAGCAACCCAGGGGGCGCGACGGACACCATATATTTT.

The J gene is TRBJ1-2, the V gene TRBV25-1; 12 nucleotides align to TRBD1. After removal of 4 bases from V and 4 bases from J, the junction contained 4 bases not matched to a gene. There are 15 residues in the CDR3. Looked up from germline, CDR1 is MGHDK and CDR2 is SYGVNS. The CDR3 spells CASSAPGQGAYGYTF. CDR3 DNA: TGTGCCAGCAGTGCCCCGGGACAGGGGGCCTATGGCTACACCTTC.

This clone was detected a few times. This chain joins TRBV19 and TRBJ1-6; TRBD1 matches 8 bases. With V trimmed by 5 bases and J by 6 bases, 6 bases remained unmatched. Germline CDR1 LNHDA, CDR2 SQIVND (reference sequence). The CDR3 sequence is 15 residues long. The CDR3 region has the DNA TGTGCCAGTAGTCTCCGGACAGGGTCTAATTCACCCCTCCACTTT. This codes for CASSLRTGSNSPLHF.

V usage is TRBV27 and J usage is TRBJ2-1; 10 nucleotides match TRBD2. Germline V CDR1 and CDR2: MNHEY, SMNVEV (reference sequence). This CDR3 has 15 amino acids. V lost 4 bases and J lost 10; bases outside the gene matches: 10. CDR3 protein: CASSSSGGGGGEQFF. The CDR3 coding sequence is TGTGCCAGCAGTTCAAGCGGGGGGGGCGGTGGGGAGCAGTTCTTC.

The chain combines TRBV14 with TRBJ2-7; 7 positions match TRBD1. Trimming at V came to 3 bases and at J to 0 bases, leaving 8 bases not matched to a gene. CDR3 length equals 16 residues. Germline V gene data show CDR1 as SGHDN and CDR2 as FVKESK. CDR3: CASSQDPGTASYEQYF. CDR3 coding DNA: TGTGCCAGCAGCCAGGATCCCGGGACAGCCTCCTACGAGCAGTACTTC.

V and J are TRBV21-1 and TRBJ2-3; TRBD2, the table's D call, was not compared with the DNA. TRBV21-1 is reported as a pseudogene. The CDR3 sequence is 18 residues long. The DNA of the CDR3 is TGTGCCAGCAGCAAGGCTGCTAGCGGGGGCCCTAGCACAGATACGCAGTATTTT. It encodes CASSKAASGGPSTDTQYF.